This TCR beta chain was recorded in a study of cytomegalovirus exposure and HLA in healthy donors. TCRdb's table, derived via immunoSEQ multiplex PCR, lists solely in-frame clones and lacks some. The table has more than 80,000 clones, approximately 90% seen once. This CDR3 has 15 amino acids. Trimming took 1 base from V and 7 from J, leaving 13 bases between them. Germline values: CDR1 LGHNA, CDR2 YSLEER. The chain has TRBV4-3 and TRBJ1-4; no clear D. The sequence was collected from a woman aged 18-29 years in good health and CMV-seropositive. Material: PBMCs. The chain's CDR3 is CASSQVSVSGEKLFF. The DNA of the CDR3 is TGCGCCAGCAGCCAAGTGTCGGTCTCGGGTGAAAAACTGTTTTTT.